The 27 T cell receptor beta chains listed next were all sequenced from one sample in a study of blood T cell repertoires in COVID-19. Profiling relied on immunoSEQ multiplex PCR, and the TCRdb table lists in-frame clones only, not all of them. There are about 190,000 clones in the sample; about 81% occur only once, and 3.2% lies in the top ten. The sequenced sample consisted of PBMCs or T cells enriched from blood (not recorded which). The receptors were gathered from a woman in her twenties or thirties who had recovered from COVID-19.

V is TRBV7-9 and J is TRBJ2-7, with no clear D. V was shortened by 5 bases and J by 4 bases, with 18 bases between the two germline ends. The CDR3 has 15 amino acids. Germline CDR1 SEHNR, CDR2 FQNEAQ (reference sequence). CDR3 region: CASSHTPPPGYEQYF. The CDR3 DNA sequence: TGTGCCAGCAGCCACACCCCGCCCCCTGGTTACGAGCAGTACTTC.

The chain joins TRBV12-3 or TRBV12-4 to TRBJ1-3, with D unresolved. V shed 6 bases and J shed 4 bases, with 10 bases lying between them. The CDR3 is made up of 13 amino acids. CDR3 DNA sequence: TGTGCCAGCAGCCTTAACGCGGGAAACACCATATATTTT. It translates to CASSLNAGNTIYF.

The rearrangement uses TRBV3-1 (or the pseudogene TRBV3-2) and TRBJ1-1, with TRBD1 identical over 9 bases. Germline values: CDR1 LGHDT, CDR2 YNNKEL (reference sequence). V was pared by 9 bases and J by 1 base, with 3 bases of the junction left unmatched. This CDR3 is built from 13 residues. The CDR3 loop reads CASRGQGNTEAFF. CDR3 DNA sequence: TGTGCCAGTCGGGGACAGGGGAACACTGAAGCTTTCTTT.

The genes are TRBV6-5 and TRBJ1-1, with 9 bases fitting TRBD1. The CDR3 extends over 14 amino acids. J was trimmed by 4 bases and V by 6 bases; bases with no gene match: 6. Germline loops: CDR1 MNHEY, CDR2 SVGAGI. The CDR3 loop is CASSIQGASTEAFF. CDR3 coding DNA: TGTGCCAGCAGCATACAGGGGGCGAGCACTGAAGCTTTCTTT.

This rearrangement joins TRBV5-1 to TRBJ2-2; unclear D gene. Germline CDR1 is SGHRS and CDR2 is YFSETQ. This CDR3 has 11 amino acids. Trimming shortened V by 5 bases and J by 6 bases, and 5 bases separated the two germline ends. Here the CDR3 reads CASSSAGELFF. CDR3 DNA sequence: TGCGCCAGCAGTTCGGCCGGGGAGCTGTTTTTT.

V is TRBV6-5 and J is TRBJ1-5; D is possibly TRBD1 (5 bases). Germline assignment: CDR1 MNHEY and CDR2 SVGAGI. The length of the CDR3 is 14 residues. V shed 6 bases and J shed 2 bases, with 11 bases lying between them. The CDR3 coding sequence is TGTGCCAGCAGGCCCCCGGGGGGCAATCAGCCCCAGCATTTT. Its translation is CASRPPGGNQPQHF.

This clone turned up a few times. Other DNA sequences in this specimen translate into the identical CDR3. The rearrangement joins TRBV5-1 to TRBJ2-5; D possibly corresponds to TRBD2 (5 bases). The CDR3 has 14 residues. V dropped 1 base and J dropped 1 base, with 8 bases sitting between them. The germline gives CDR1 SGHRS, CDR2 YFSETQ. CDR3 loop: CASSLRGIQETQYF. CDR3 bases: TGCGCCAGCAGCTTGCGGGGTATCCAAGAGACCCAGTACTTC.

The CDR3 loop reads CASSPRDRGRADTQYF. DNA for the CDR3: TGTGCCAGCAGCCCCCGGGACAGGGGTAGAGCAGATACGCAGTATTTT. The rearrangement joins TRBV9 to TRBJ2-3, with 10 nucleotides matching TRBD1. CDR3 size: 16 residues. Trimming at V came to 4 bases and at J to 4 bases, leaving 9 bases not matched to a gene. Germline assignment: CDR1 SGDLS and CDR2 YYNGEE.

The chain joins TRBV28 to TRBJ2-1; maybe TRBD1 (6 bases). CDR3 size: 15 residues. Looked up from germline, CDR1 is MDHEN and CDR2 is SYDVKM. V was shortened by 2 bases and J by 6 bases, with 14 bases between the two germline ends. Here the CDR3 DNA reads TGTGCCAGCAGTTTACCTCCGGGACACCCCAATGAGCAGTTCTTC. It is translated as CASSLPPGHPNEQFF.

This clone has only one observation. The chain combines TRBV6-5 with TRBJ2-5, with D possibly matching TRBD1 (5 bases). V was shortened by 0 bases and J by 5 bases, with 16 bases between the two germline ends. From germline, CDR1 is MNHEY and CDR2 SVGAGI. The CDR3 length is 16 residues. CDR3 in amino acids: CASSYSGSQGLETQYF. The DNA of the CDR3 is TGTGCCAGCAGTTACTCGGGTAGTCAGGGTTTGGAGACCCAGTACTTC.

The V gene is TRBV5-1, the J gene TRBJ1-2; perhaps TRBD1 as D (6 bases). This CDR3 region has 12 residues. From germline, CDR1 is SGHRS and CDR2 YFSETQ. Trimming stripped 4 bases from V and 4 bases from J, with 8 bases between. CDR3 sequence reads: CASSGRGYGYTF. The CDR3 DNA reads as TGCGCCAGCAGCGGCAGGGGCTATGGCTACACCTTC.

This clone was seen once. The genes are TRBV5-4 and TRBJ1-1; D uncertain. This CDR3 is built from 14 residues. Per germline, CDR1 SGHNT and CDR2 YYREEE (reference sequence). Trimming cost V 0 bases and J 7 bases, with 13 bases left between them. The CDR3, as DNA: TGTGCCAGCAGCTTGGGCAGAAAGGACTATGAAGCTTTCTTT. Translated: CASSLGRKDYEAFF.

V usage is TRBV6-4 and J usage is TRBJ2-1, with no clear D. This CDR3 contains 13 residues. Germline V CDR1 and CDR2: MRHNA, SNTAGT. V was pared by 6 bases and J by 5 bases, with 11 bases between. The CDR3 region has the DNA TGTGCCAGCAGCGCGACTGCAAACAATGAGCAGTTCTTC. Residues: CASSATANNEQFF.

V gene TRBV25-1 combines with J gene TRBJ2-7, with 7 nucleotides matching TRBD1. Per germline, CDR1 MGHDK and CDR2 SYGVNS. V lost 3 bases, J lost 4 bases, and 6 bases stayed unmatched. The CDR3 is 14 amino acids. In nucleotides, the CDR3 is TGTGCCAGCAGTGATACCGGCAGGGGGTACGAGCAGTACTTC. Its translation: CASSDTGRGYEQYF.

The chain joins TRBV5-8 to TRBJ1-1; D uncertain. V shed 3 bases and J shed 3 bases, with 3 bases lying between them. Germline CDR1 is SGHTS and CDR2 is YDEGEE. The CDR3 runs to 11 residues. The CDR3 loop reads CASSSYTEAFF. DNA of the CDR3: TGTGCCAGCAGCTCATACACTGAAGCTTTCTTT.

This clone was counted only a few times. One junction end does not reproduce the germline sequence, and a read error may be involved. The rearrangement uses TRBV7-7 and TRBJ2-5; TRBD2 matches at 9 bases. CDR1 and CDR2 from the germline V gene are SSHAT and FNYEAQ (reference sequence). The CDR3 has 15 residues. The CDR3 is CASSFDAGGRETQYF. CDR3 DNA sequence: TGTGCTAGCAGCTTCGATGCGGGGGGGCGGGAGACCCAGTACTTC.

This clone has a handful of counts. The CDR3 loop reads CASSLSGSNTGELFF. CDR3 in DNA: TGTGCCAGCAGCCTAAGCGGGTCGAACACCGGGGAGCTGTTTTTT. The gene calls are TRBV7-2 and TRBJ2-2; TRBD2 might be the D (6 bases). There are 15 residues in the CDR3. V gave up 5 bases and J gave up 0 bases, with 10 bases separating them. Germline CDR1 and CDR2: SGHTA and FQGNSA.

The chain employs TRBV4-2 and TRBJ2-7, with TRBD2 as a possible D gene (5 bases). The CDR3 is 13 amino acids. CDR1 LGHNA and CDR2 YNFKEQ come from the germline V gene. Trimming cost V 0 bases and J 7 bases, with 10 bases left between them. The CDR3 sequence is CASSQDIQREQYF. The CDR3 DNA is TGTGCCAGCAGCCAAGACATCCAGCGGGAGCAGTACTTC.

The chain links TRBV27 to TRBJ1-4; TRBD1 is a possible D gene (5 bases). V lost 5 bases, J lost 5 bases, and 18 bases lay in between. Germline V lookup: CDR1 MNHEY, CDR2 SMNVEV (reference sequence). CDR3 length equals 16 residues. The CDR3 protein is CASSPQRIGGNEKLFF. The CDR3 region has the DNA TGTGCCAGCAGTCCCCAGAGGATCGGGGGGAATGAAAAACTGTTTTTT.

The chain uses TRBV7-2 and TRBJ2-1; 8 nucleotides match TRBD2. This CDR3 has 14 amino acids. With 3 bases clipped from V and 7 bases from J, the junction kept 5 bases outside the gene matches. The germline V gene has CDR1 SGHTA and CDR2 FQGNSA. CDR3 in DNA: TGTGCCAGCAGCTTCCTTACGGGGGGGAATGAGCAGTTCTTC. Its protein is CASSFLTGGNEQFF.

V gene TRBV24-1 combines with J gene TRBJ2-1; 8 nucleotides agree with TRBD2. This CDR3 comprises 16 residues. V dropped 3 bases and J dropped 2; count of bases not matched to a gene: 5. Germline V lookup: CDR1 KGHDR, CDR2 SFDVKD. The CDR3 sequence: CATSDPLAGTYNEQFF. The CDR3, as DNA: TGTGCCACCAGTGATCCGTTAGCGGGAACCTACAATGAGCAGTTCTTC.

CDR3 protein: CASNTPRGGAHEQYF. For the CDR3, the DNA is TGTGCCAGCAACACTCCTCGGGGGGGGGCCCACGAGCAGTACTTC. The chain carries TRBV5-5 and TRBJ2-7; 8 bases align to TRBD2. Unmatched junction bases numbered 13, after V lost 6 bases and J lost 5 bases. This CDR3 contains 15 residues. Looked up from germline, CDR1 is SGHKS and CDR2 is YYEKEE (reference sequence).

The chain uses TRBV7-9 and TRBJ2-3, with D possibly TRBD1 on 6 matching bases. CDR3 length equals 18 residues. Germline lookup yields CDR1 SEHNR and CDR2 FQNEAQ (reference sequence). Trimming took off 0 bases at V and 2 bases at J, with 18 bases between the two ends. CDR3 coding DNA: TGTGCCAGCAGCTTAGCAGTAGTACAGGGTACGCTCACAGATACGCAGTATTTT. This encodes CASSLAVVQGTLTDTQYF.

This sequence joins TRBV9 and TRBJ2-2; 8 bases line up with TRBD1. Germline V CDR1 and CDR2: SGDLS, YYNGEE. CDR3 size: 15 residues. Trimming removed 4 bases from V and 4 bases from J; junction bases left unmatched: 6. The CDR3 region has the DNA TGTGCCAGCAGCATCAGGGGGCCTGGCACCGGGGAGCTGTTTTTT. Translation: CASSIRGPGTGELFF.

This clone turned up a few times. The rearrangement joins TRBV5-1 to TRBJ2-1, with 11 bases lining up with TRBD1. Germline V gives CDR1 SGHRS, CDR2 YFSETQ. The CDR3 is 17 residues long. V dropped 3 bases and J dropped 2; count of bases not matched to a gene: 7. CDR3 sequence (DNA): TGCGCCAGCAGCTCCGGACAGGGGGCGGGCACCTACAATGAGCAGTTCTTC. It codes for CASSSGQGAGTYNEQFF.

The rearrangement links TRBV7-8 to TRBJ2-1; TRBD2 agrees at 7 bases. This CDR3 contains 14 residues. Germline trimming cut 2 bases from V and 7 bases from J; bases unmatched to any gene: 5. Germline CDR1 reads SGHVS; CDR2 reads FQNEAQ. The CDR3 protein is CASSLSLAANEQFF. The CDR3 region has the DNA TGTGCCAGCAGCTTAAGTCTAGCGGCAAATGAGCAGTTCTTC.

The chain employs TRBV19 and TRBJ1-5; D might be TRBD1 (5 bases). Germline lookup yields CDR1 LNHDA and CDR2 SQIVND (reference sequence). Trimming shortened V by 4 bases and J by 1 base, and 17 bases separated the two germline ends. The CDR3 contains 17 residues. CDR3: CASSTPQGGRSNQPQHF. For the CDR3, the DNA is TGTGCCAGTAGTACGCCTCAGGGCGGTCGAAGCAATCAGCCCCAGCATTTT.